These 20 T cell receptor beta chains were all obtained from the same sample, sequenced in a study of shared clonotypes between healthy human individuals. Terminally differentiated effector memory CD45RA+ cells were left out of the naive CD8 fraction, which was CD45RO-negative and positively selected for CCR7. Measured with immunoSEQ multiplex PCR; TCRdb has only the in-frame clones, and not every one. The data contain about 2 million clones, less than 95% of them singletons. Sequencing used naive CD8+ T cells sorted from blood. The origin of the receptors is a man between 18 and 35 years old in good health.

As for this clone: The same CDR3 can be traced to other DNA sequences in this sample. The genes are TRBV7-3 and TRBJ2-3; TRBD2 agrees at 8 bases. Germline V CDR1 and CDR2: SGHTA, FQGTGA. This CDR3 is 14 amino acids long. The J segment lost 3 bases and the V segment lost 2 bases, leaving 1 base of the junction unmatched. CDR3 DNA sequence: TGTGCCAGCAGCTTAGCGGGGGGTACAGATACGCAGTATTTT. The encoded protein is CASSLAGGTDTQYF.

V is TRBV10-1 and J is TRBJ2-1; D is possibly TRBD2 (6 bases). The germline V gene encodes CDR1 WNHNN and CDR2 SYGVQD (reference sequence). The V and J ends lost 6 bases and 9 bases respectively, with 18 bases between them. This CDR3 has 14 residues. This CDR3 reads CASRAGTGMGEQFF. DNA of the CDR3: TGCGCCAGCAGAGCAGGGACTGGGATGGGTGAGCAGTTCTTC.

The chain combines TRBV6-4 with TRBJ1-3, with TRBD1 matching 7 bases. V lost 6 bases to trimming and J lost 4 bases; unmatched junction nucleotides: 6. The CDR3 is 14 amino acids. Germline CDR1 reads MRHNA; CDR2 reads SNTAGT. In DNA, the CDR3 is TGTGCCAGCAGGAGCGGACAGGCAGGAAACACCATATATTTT. Its protein is CASRSGQAGNTIYF.

The V and J genes are TRBV9 and TRBJ2-5, with 7 bases aligning to TRBD2. This CDR3 spans 15 amino acids. J lost 2 bases, V lost 4 bases, and 8 bases had no gene match. Germline CDR1 and CDR2: SGDLS and YYNGEE. The CDR3 region has the DNA TGTGCCAGCAGCACTAGCGTGGAACTACAAGAGACCCAGTACTTC. Amino acid sequence: CASSTSVELQETQYF. Full variable domain (outside the CDR3, taken from reference TRBV9 and TRBJ2-5): DSGVTQTPKHLITATGQRVTLRCSPRSGDLSVYWYQQSLDQGLQFLIQYYNGEERAKGNILERFSAQQFPDLHSELNLSSLELGDSALYFCASSTSVELQETQYFGPGTRLLVL.

The chain uses TRBV9 and TRBJ2-1; D is ambiguous. Trimming removed 4 bases from V and 2 bases from J, with 10 bases in between. Germline V gene sequence: CDR1 SGDLS, CDR2 YYNGEE. The CDR3 sequence is 14 residues long. This chain's CDR3 is CASSPNTPYNEQFF. In DNA form, the CDR3 reads TGTGCCAGCAGCCCCAACACCCCCTACAATGAGCAGTTCTTC.

This clone was detected once. The chain combines TRBV6-5 with TRBJ2-2; perhaps D is TRBD1 or TRBD2 (5 bases each). This CDR3 contains 14 residues. The V gene's germline CDR1 is MNHEY and CDR2 SVGAGI. The ends were cut back, 1 base at V and 5 bases at J, with 8 bases in the middle. CDR3 sequence reads: CASSYLWGTGELFF. CDR3 sequence (DNA): TGTGCCAGCAGTTACTTATGGGGGACCGGGGAGCTGTTTTTT.

The chain has TRBV6-6 and TRBJ2-7, with TRBD1 as a possible D gene (5 bases). Trimming removed 5 bases at V and 6 bases at J, with 17 bases between. The CDR3 extends over 14 amino acids. The germline V gene has CDR1 MNHNY and CDR2 SVGAGI (reference sequence). DNA of the CDR3: TGTGCCAGCAGTGACGACAGCCTAACGACCGAGCAGTACTTC. It is translated as CASSDDSLTTEQYF.

The rearrangement joins TRBV4-1 to TRBJ1-2, with TRBD1 matching 7 bases. V gave up 3 bases and J gave up 8 bases; unmatched junction bases: 6. CDR1 and CDR2 from the germline V gene are MGHRA and YSYEKL. The CDR3 consists of 13 residues. The DNA for the CDR3 is TGCGCCAGCAGCCAGCTAGGGGGCGGCGGCTACACCTTC. As protein: CASSQLGGGGYTF.

This chain joins TRBV11-2 and TRBJ1-3; D is undetermined. Germline V gene lookup returns CDR1 SGHAT and CDR2 FQNNGV. The CDR3 totals 15 residues. With 2 bases removed from V and 4 bases from J, the gap between germline ends came to 12 bases. The CDR3 region has the DNA TGTGCCAGCAGCTTATCTCGGGGTTCAGGAAACACCATATATTTT. This sequence encodes CASSLSRGSGNTIYF. The full variable domain, completed using reference TRBV11-2 and TRBJ1-3, is EAGVAQSPRYKIIEKRQSVAFWCNPISGHATLYWYQQILGQGPKLLIQFQNNGVVDDSQLPKDRFSAERLKGVDSTLKIQPAKLEDSAVYLCASSLSRGSGNTIYFGEGSWLTVV.

The rearrangement joins TRBV7-9 to TRBJ1-1, with a tentative D call TRBD1 (5 bases). Trimming removed 5 bases at V and 3 bases at J, with 25 bases between. Germline loops: CDR1 SEHNR, CDR2 FQNEAQ (reference sequence). The CDR3 contains 18 residues. The CDR3 DNA reads as TGTGCCAGCAGCGGCCCGGGGACTGTTGGTTTTTCCGACACTGAAGCTTTCTTT. The encoded protein is CASSGPGTVGFSDTEAFF.

The V gene is TRBV13, the J gene TRBJ1-4, with D maybe TRBD1 (6 bases). This CDR3 has 13 residues. The germline V and J ends were trimmed by 3 bases and 6 bases, with 8 bases remaining between them. Germline-derived CDR1 and CDR2 are PRHDT and FYEKMQ (reference sequence). The CDR3 DNA sequence: TGTGCCAGCAGCTTGGCAGGGGATGAAAAACTGTTTTTT. Residues: CASSLAGDEKLFF.

The chain links TRBV1 to TRBJ1-2; whether TRBD1, the table's D call, matches the DNA was not checked. TRBV1 is assigned pseudogene status. The CDR3 is 13 amino acids. CDR3 protein: CTSSRDRGYGYTF. In DNA, the CDR3 is TGCACCAGCAGTCGGGACAGGGGCTATGGCTACACCTTC.

V usage is TRBV5-8 and J usage is TRBJ2-5; tentatively, D is TRBD2 (5 bases). The CDR3 contains 14 residues. Per germline, CDR1 SGHTS and CDR2 YDEGEE. V was pared by 3 bases and J by 4 bases, with 13 bases between. This CDR3 is CASSSQGGGETQYF. DNA of the CDR3: TGTGCCAGCAGCTCTCAAGGAGGTGGAGAGACCCAGTACTTC.

The CDR3 DNA is TGTGCCAGCAGTGTCTCGAGTTTCTACGAGCAGTACTTC. It translates to CASSVSSFYEQYF. This chain joins TRBV2 and TRBJ2-7; D ambiguous. Germline CDR1 is SNHLY and CDR2 is FYNNEI. The length of the CDR3 is 13 residues. V lost 4 bases and J 3 bases, leaving 10 bases between the germline ends. Combining the CDR3 with reference TRBV2 and TRBJ2-7 gives the whole variable domain EPEVTQTPSHQVTQMGQEVILRCVPISNHLYFYWYRQILGQKVEFLVSFYNNEISEKSEIFDDQFSVERPDGSNFTLKIRSTKLEDSAMYFCASSVSSFYEQYFGPGTRLTVT.

CDR3 DNA: TGTGCCAGTATTTGGGCGGGGACGGCTGAAGCTTTCTTT. Translation: CASIWAGTAEAFF. The rearrangement uses TRBV19 and TRBJ1-1, with D possibly TRBD1 on 5 matching bases. CDR1 LNHDA and CDR2 SQIVND come from the germline V gene (reference sequence). The ends were cut back, 7 bases at V and 6 bases at J, with 15 bases in the middle. The CDR3 has 13 residues.

This sequence joins TRBV7-6 and TRBJ2-7; TRBD2 agrees at 7 bases. Germline assignment: CDR1 SGHVS and CDR2 FNYEAQ. The CDR3 consists of 15 residues. V shed 0 bases, J shed 3 bases, and the junction held 5 bases outside the gene matches. CDR3 bases: TGTGCCAGCAGCTTAGCACCCGGGGAGGGCTACGAGCAGTACTTC. The encoded protein is CASSLAPGEGYEQYF.

The V and J genes are TRBV6-5 and TRBJ2-7; 9 bases match TRBD1. Unmatched junction bases numbered 5, after V lost 2 bases and J lost 3 bases. Germline V lookup: CDR1 MNHEY, CDR2 SVGAGI. The CDR3 has 15 residues. The CDR3 DNA is TGTGCCAGCAGTTACGGGGGGACAGGGAGCTACGAGCAGTACTTC. Translated, it gives CASSYGGTGSYEQYF.

This chain joins TRBV5-1 and TRBJ2-7; weak D call: TRBD1 (5 bases). V was shortened by 1 base and J by 0 bases, with 11 bases between the two germline ends. The germline V gene encodes CDR1 SGHRS and CDR2 YFSETQ. The CDR3 sequence is 15 residues long. This CDR3 is CASSLYDSYSYEQYF. The CDR3 DNA is TGCGCCAGCAGCTTGTACGACAGCTACTCCTACGAGCAGTACTTC.

The chain links TRBV28 to TRBJ2-7; 9 bases are shared with TRBD2. This CDR3 has 14 residues. Germline loops: CDR1 MDHEN, CDR2 SYDVKM. Trimming removed 5 bases from V and 2 bases from J; junction bases left unmatched: 4. The CDR3 loop is CASSIAGEAYEQYF. The CDR3 DNA reads as TGTGCCAGCAGTATAGCGGGGGAGGCCTACGAGCAGTACTTC. Full variable domain (outside the CDR3, taken from reference TRBV28 and TRBJ2-7): DVKVTQSSRYLVKRTGEKVFLECVQDMDHENMFWYRQDPGLGLRLIYFSYDVKMKEKGDIPEGYSVSREKKERFSLILESASTNQTSMYLCASSIAGEAYEQYFGPGTRLTVT.

The genes are TRBV4-1 and TRBJ1-5, with unresolved D. Germline V gene sequence: CDR1 MGHRA, CDR2 YSYEKL. The CDR3 is made up of 15 amino acids. V was shortened by 5 bases and J by 3 bases, with 14 bases between the two germline ends. The CDR3 spells CASSFGSLSNQPQHF. DNA for the CDR3: TGCGCCAGCAGCTTCGGGTCACTGTCCAATCAGCCCCAGCATTTT.